This T cell receptor (beta chain) appears in the sequencing data of a study of blood T cell repertoires in COVID-19. The protocol was immunoSEQ multiplex PCR, while the TCRdb copy is restricted to in-frame clones and leaves out a portion. The sample lists roughly 20,000 clones; approximately 86% were seen once. The CDR3 sequence is 15 residues long. Germline V gene data show CDR1 as SGHRS and CDR2 as YFSETQ. V was cut by 3 bases and J by 2 bases, with 13 bases left in between. Sequencing was performed on peripheral blood. The clonotype comes from a human donor in a cohort sampled during active COVID-19. The chain links TRBV5-1 to TRBJ2-3, with a possible D match to TRBD2 (6 bases). This CDR3 is CASSSWGDPTDTQYF. The CDR3 bases are TGCGCCAGCAGCTCCTGGGGGGATCCCACAGATACGCAGTATTTT.